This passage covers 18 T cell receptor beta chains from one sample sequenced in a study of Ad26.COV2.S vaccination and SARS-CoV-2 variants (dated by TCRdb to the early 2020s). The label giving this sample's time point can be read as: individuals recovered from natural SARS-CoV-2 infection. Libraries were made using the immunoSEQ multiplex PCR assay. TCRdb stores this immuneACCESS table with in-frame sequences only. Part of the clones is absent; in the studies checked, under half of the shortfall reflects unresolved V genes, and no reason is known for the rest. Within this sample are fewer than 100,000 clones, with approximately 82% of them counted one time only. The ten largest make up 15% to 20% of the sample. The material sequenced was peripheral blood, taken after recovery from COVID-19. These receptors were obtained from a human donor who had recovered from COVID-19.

CDR3 region: CASSFGGSQYF. The DNA of the CDR3 is TGTGCCAGCAGTTTTGGCGGGAGCCAGTACTTC. V usage is TRBV12-3 or TRBV12-4 and J usage is TRBJ2-7, with 7 bases that match TRBD2. Trimming took 3 bases from V and 10 from J; bases not matched to a gene: 3. The length of the CDR3 is 11 residues.

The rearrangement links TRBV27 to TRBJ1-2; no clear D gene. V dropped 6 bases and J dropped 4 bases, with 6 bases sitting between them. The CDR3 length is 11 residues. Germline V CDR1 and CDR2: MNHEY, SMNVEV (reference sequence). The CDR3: CASRSGYGYTF. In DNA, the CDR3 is TGTGCCAGCAGATCAGGCTATGGCTACACCTTC.

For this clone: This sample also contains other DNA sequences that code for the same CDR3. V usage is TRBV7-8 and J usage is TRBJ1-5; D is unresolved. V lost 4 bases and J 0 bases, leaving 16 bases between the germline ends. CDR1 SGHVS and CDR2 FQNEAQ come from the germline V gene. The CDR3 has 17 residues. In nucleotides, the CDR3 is TGTGCCAGCAGCTATGCTCGGGTAACTACTAGCAATCAGCCCCAGCATTTT. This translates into CASSYARVTTSNQPQHF.

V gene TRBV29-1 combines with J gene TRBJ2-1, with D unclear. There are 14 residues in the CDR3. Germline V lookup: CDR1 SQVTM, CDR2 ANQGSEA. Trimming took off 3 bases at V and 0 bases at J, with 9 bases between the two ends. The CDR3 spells CSVEYPSSYNEQFF. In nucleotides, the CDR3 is TGCAGCGTTGAGTACCCCAGCTCCTACAATGAGCAGTTCTTC.

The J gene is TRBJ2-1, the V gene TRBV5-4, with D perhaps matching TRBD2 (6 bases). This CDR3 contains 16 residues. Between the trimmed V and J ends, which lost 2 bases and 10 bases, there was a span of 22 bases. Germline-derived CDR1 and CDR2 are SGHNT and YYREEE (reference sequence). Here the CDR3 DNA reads TGTGCCAGCAGCTTACGGGACTTCCGAGACGTGGGGGAGCAGTTCTTC. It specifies CASSLRDFRDVGEQFF.

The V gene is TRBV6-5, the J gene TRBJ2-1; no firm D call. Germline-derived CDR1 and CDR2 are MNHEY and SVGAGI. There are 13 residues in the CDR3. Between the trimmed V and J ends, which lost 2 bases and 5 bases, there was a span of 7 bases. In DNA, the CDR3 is TGTGCCAGCAGTTACCGCTCGAACAATGAGCAGTTCTTC. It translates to CASSYRSNNEQFF.

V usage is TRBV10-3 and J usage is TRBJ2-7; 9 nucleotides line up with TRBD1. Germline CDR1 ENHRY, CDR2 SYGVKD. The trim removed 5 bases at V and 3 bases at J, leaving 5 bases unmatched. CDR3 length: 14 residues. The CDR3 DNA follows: TGTGCCATCAGTCCGGGACAGGGAAACTACGAGCAGTACTTC. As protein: CAISPGQGNYEQYF.

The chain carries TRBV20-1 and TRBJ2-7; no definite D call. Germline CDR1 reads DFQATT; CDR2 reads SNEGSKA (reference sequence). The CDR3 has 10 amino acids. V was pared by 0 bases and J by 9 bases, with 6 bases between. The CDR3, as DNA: TGCAGTGCTAGAGATAAAGGGCAGTACTTC. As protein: CSARDKGQYF.

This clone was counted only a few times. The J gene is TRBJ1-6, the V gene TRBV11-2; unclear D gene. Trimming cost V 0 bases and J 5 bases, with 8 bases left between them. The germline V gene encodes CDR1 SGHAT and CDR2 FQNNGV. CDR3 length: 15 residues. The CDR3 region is CASSLEGRNNSPLHF. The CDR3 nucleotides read TGTGCCAGCAGCTTAGAGGGCAGGAATAATTCACCCCTCCACTTT.

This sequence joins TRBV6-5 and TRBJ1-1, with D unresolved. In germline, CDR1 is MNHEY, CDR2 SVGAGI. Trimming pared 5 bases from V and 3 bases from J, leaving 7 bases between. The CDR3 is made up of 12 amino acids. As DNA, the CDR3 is TGTGCCAGCAGTAAGAGGGACACTGAAGCTTTCTTT. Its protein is CASSKRDTEAFF.

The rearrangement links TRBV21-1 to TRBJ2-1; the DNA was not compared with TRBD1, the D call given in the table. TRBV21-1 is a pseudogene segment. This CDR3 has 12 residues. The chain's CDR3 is CASTGKSNEQFF. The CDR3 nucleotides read TGTGCCAGCACAGGGAAAAGCAATGAGCAGTTCTTC.

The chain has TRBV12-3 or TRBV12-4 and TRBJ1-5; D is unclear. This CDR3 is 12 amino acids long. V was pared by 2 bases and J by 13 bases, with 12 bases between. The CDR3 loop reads CASSLTKDGQHF. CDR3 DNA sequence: TGTGCCAGCAGTTTAACCAAGGACGGTCAGCATTTT.

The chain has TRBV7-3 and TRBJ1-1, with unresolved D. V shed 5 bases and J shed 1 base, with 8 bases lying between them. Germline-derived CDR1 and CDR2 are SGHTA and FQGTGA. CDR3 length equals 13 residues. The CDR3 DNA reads TGTGCCAGCAGCCCCGTGGGGAACACTGAAGCTTTCTTT. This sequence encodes CASSPVGNTEAFF.

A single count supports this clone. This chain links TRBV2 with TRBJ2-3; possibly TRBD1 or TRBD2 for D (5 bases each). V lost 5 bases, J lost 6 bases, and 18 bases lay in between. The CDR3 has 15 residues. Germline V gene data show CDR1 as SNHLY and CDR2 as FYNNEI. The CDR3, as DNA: TGTGCCAGCAGTCCCGGGGCCGTGGGCGGGGATACGCAGTATTTT. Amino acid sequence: CASSPGAVGGDTQYF.

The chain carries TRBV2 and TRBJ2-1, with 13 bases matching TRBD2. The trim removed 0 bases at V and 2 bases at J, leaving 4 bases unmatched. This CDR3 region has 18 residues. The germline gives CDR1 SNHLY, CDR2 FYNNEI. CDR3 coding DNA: TGTGCCAGCAGTGAAGCGCTCGGACTAGCGGGAGCCTACAATGAGCAGTTCTTC. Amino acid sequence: CASSEALGLAGAYNEQFF.

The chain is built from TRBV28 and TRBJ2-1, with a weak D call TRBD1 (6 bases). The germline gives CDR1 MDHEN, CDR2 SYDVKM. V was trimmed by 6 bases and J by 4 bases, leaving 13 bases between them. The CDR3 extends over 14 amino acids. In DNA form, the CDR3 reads TGTGCCAGCAGCGGACAGCGCCCTTACAATGAGCAGTTCTTC. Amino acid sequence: CASSGQRPYNEQFF.

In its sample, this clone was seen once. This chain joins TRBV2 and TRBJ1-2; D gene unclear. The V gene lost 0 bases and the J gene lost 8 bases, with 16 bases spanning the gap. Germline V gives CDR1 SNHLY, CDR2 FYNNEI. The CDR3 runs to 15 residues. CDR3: CASSEAPTSGDGYTF. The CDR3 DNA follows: TGTGCCAGCAGTGAAGCGCCTACCTCCGGCGACGGCTACACCTTC.

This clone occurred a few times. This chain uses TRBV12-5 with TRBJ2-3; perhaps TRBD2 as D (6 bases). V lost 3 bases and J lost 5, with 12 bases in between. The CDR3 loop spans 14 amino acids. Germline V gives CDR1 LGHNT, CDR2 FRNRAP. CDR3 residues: CASGLTGVLDTQYF. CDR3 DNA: TGTGCTAGTGGTTTAACGGGGGTTTTAGATACGCAGTATTTT.